This TCR beta chain came from a study of shared clonotypes between healthy human individuals. Points on this clone: What it binds is unknown.

Germline values: CDR1 LNHDA, CDR2 SQIVND (reference sequence). The CDR3 contains 15 residues. Losses at the gene ends were 5 bases for V and 2 bases for J; bases not matched to a gene: 5. Researchers sequenced unsorted PBMC DNA using ten immunoSEQ deep assay plates. Measured with immunoSEQ multiplex PCR; TCRdb has only the in-frame clones, and not every one. The table has around 450,000 clones, about 85% seen once. Overall study results and limits: Among donors, the sharing of clonotypes was expected to be influenced by sequencing depth.

This chain uses TRBV19 with TRBJ1-3, with 8 positions matching TRBD1. The source of this sequence is a woman between 40 and 55 years old in good health. Some clones in this sample may be carry-over from other donors' samples. The specimen sequenced was PBMCs. The CDR3 reads CASSLGTGTGNTIYF. The CDR3 DNA follows: TGTGCCAGTAGTCTCGGGACAGGAACTGGAAACACCATATATTTT.